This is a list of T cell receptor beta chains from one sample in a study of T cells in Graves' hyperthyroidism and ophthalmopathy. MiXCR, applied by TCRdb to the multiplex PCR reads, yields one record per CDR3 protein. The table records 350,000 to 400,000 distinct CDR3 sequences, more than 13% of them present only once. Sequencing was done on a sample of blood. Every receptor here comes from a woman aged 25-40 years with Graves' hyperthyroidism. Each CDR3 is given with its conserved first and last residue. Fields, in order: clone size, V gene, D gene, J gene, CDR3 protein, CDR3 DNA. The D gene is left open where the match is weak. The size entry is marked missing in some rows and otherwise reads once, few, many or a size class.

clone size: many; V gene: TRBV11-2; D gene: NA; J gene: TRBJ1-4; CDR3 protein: CASSPSTVEKLFF; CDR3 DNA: TGTGCCAGCAGCCCCTCCACAGTGGAAAAACTGTTTTTT
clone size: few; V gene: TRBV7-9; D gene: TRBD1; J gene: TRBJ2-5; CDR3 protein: CASRKTGVAETQYF; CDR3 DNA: TGTGCCAGCAGGAAAACAGGGGTGGCAGAGACCCAGTACTTC
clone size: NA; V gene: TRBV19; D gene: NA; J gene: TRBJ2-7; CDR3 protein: CASSGALGNYEQYF; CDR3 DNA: TGTGCCAGTAGTGGAGCACTAGGGAACTACGAGCAGTACTTC
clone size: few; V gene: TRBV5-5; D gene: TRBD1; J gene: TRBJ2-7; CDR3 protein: CASSWFNDRVGYEQYF; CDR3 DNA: TGTGCCAGCAGCTGGTTTAACGACAGGGTGGGCTACGAGCAGTACTTC
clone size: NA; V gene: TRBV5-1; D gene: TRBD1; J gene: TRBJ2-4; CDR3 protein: CASSSDGARQGQNIQYF; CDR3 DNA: TGCGCCAGCAGCTCAGACGGGGCGCGACAGGGGCAAAACATTCAGTACTTC
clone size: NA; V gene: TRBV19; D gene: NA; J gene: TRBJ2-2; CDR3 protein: CASSFDTNTGELFF; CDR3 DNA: TGTGCCAGTAGTTTCGACACGAACACCGGGGAGCTGTTTTTT
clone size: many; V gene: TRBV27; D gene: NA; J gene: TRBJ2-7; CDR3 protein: CASSPQTGIEQYF; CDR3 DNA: TGTGCCAGCAGCCCGCAAACAGGGATCGAGCAGTACTTC
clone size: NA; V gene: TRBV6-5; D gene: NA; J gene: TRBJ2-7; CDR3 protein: CASSYRDISSYEQYF; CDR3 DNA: TGTGCCAGCAGTTACAGGGACATTAGCTCCTACGAGCAGTACTTC
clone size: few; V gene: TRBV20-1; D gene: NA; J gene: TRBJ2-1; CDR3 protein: CSAKRVFNEQFF; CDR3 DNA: TGCAGTGCGAAGCGGGTGTTCAATGAGCAGTTCTTC
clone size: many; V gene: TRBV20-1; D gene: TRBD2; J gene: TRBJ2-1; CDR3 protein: CSARRAGIHNEQFF; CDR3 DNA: TGCAGTGCTAGAAGAGCGGGAATCCACAATGAGCAGTTCTTC
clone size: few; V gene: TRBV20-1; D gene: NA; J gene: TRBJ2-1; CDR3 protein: CSANPGGRWEQFF; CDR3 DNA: TGCAGTGCTAATCCCGGCGGCAGATGGGAGCAGTTCTTC
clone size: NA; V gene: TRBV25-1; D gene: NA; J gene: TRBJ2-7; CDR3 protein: CASTGLVHSTYEQYF; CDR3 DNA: TGTGCCAGCACAGGCCTGGTTCATAGCACCTACGAGCAGTACTTC
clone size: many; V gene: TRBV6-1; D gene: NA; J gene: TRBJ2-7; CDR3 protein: CASADGAREQYF; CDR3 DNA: TGTGCCAGCGCCGACGGGGCTAGGGAGCAGTACTTC
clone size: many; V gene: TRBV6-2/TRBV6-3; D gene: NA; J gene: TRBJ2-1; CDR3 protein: CASSYAGSYDNEQFF; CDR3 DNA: TGTGCCAGCAGTTACGCCGGGAGCTACGACAATGAGCAGTTCTTC
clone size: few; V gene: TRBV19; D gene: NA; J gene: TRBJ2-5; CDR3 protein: CASSIAALGGGETQYF; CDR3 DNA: TGTGCCAGTAGTATAGCGGCGTTGGGGGGCGGCGAGACCCAGTACTTC